The source of this T cell receptor beta chain is a study of blood T cells in healthy people across ages. Study-level results: Diversity figures derived from one million T cells were judged to underestimate the true value. Per million T cells, TCR beta diversity dropped about linearly as age rose. Expanded clonotype shifts may have been confounded, as the donors had an unknown CMV status.

Comments on this clonotype: The antigen is unknown. Given a much more abundant clone one base away, this may be a read error.

A second 7 to 11 cycle PCR used barcoded and J-beta primers. TCRdb re-called the 5' RACE reads with MiXCR, one entry per CDR3 protein. The repertoire includes 850,000 or so distinct CDR3 sequences, 29% of them detected once, and 17% sits in the top ten. Every donor contributed around 10 milliliters of peripheral blood by blood draw. Sequenced material: blood. The receptor was isolated from a woman of 80 years or more in good health.

CDR3 loop: CASSLLEGGNEQYF. CDR3 DNA sequence: TGCGCCAGCAGCTTGTTAGAGGGGGGCAATGAGCAGTACTTC. The chain carries TRBV5-1 and TRBJ2-1, with D perhaps assigned TRBD1 or TRBD2 (6 bases each). The better agreement between TRBJ2-7 and the DNA end casts doubt on the J call. Per germline, CDR1 SGHRS and CDR2 YFSETQ. This CDR3 is built from 14 residues.